The clone carrying this T cell receptor (beta chain) was detected a few times. Its antigen remains unidentified. These data belong to a study of T-cell reconstitution after alpha-beta-depleted transplantation in children. General study results and limits: For some patients, TCRbeta diversity was high at day 60 because of recipient T cells and thymic progenitors that survived. Two months or so post-transplant, alpha-beta T cells reportedly derived from several hundred expanded graft clones. T-cell counts and diversity at one year post-transplant came mainly from newly produced T cells.

During its preparation, the TCRbeta library received unique molecular identifiers. TCRdb ran MiXCR on the PCR reads and lists one entry per CDR3 protein. Seen here are 540,000 or so distinct CDR3 sequences, under 25% observed once, and the top ten hold less than 15%. Sequencing used PBMCs, mostly from graft donor cells, obtained 360 days after TCRalphabeta/CD19-depleted stem cell transplant. The sequence derives from a boy less than two years old who had a stem cell transplant for acute myeloid leukemia, so the T cells may come from the graft donor.

CDR3 in DNA: TGTGCCAGCACTCCTAGCACAGATACGCAGTATTTT. It yields the protein CASTPSTDTQYF. V usage is TRBV12-3 or TRBV12-4 and J usage is TRBJ2-3; D gene uncertain. V gave up 7 bases and J gave up 0 bases, with 5 bases separating them. This CDR3 has 12 residues.